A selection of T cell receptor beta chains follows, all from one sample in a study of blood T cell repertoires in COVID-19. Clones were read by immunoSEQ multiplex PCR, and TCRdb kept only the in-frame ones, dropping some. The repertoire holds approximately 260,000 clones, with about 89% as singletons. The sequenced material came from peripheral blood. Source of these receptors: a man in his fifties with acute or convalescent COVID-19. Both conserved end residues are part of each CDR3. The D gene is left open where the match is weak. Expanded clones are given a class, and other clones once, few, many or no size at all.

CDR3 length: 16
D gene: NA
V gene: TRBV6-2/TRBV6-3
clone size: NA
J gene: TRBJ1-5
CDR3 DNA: TGTGCCAGCAGTTTGGTAGGGAGATCCAGGTCTGGGCCCCAGCATTTT
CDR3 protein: CASSLVGRSRSGPQHF

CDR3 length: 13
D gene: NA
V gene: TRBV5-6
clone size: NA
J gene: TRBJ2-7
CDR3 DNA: TGTGCCAGCAGCTTGGGGAGCGCCTACGAGCAGTACTTC
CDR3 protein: CASSLGSAYEQYF

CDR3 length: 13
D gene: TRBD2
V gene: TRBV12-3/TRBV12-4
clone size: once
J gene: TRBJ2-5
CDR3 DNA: TGTGCCAGCAGTTTTAGCGGGCAAGAGACCCAGTACTTC
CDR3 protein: CASSFSGQETQYF

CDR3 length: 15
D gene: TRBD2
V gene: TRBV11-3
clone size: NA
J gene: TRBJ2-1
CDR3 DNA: TGTGCCAGCAGCTTGGAACCGGGACTAGCGAGTGAGCAGTTCTTC
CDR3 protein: CASSLEPGLASEQFF

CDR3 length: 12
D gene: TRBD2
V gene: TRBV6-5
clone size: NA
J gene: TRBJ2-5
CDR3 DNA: TGTGCCTCCGGGACTAGCCAAGAGACCCAGTACTTC
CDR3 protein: CASGTSQETQYF

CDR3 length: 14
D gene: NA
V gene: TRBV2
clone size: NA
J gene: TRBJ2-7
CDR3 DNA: TGTGCCAGCAGGCGGACAGGACTAACCTACGAGCAGTACTTC
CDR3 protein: CASRRTGLTYEQYF

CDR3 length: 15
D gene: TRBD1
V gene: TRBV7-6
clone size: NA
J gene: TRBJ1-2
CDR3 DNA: TGTGCCAGCAGCCAAGAGGTCGGGACAGCGTATGGCTACACCTTC
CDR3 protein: CASSQEVGTAYGYTF

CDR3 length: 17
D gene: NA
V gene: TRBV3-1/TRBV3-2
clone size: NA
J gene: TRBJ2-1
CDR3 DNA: TGTGCCAGCAGCCAAGAAACCGGGACAATCACCGTGAGTGAGCAGTTCTTC
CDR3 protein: CASSQETGTITVSEQFF

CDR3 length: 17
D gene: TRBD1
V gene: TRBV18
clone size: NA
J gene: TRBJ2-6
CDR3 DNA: TGTGCCAGCTCACCACAAGGGGGCAGGTCTGGGGCCAACGTCCTGACTTTC
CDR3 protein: CASSPQGGRSGANVLTF

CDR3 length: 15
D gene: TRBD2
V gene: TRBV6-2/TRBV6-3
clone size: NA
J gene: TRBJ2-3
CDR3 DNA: TGTGCCAGCAGTACCAGGGCCGGGACTAGGGATACGCAGTATTTT
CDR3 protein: CASSTRAGTRDTQYF

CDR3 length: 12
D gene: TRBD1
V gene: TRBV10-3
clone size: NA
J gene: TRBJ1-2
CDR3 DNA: TGTGCCATCCGGGGACAGGGGGAGGGCTACACCTTC
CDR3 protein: CAIRGQGEGYTF

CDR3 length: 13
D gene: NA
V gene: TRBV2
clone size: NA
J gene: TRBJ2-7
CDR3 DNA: TGTGCCAGCAGTCAAGGGCCTGCCTACGAGCAGTACTTC
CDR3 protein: CASSQGPAYEQYF

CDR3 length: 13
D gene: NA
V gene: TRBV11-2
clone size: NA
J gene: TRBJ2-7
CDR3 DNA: TGTGCCAGCAGCTTAGACAGGCAGGGCGAGCAGTACTTC
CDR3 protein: CASSLDRQGEQYF

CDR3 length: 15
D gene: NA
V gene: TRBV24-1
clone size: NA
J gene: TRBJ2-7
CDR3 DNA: TGTGCCACCAGTGATTGGCAGGGTAATACCTACGAGCAGTACTTC
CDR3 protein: CATSDWQGNTYEQYF

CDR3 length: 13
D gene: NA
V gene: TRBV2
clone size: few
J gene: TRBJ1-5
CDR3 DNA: TGTGCCAGCACGGGCAGGGCTGGGCAGCCCCAGCATTTT
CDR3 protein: CASTGRAGQPQHF

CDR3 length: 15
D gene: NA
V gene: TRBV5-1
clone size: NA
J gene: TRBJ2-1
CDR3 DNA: TGCGCCAGCAGCACACAGGTCCCTCACCACAATGAGCAGTTCTTC
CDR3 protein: CASSTQVPHHNEQFF